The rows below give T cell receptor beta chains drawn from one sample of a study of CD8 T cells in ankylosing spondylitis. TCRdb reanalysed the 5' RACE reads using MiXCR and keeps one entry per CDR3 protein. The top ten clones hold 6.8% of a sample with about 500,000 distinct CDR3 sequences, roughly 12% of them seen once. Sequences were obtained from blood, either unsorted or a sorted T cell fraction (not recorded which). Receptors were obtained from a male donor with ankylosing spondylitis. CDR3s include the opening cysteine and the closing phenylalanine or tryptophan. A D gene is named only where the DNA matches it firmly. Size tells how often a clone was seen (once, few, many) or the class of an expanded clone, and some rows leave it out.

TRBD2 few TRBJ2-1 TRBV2 CASRQLAEPYNEQFF TGTGCCAGCAGACAACTAGCGGAACCCTACAATGAGCAGTTCTTC
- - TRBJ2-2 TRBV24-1 CATSVVTGTLNTGELFF TGTGCCACCAGTGTCGTTACCGGGACACTAAACACCGGGGAGCTGTTTTTT
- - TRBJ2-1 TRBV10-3 CAISEGEGDEQFF TGTGCCATCAGTGAAGGGGAGGGGGATGAGCAGTTCTTC
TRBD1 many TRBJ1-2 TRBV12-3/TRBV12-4 CASSPPGGGGYTF TGTGCCAGCAGTCCCCCAGGGGGAGGTGGCTACACCTTC
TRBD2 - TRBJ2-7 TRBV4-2 CASSQDAGLAGDAEQYF TGTGCCAGCAGCCAAGATGCGGGACTAGCGGGCGACGCCGAGCAGTACTTC
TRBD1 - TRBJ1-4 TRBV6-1 CASTRDRVDEKLFF TGTGCCAGCACTAGGGACAGGGTGGACGAAAAACTGTTTTTT
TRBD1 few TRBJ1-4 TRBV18 CASSLGTGDAATNEKLFF TGTGCCAGCTCACTCGGGACAGGGGACGCTGCAACTAATGAAAAACTGTTTTTT
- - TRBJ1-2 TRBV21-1 CASSTKSFRDRGWDGYTF TGTGCCAGCAGCACGAAAAGTTTCCGGGACAGGGGATGGGATGGCTACACCTTC
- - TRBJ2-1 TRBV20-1 CSARTRAFSNEQFF TGCAGTGCTCGCACTAGGGCTTTCTCGAATGAGCAGTTCTTC
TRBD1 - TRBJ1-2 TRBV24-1 CATEGTGGSGYTF TGTGCCACCGAGGGGACAGGGGGCAGTGGCTACACCTTC
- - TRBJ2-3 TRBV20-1 CSARDRTKDSTDTQYF TGCAGTGCTAGAGATCGGACAAAGGATAGCACAGATACGCAGTATTTT
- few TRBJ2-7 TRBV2 CASSQTRVPYEQYF TGTGCCAGCAGTCAGACCCGCGTCCCCTACGAGCAGTACTTC
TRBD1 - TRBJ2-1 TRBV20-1 CSADQLGQFDNEQFF TGCAGTGCCGACCAATTGGGACAGTTCGACAATGAGCAGTTCTTC
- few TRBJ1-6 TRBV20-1 CSATGLGTLYNSPLHF TGCAGTGCTACGGGGTTGGGTACCCTCTATAATTCACCCCTCCACTTT
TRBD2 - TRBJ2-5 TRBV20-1 CSAPRRGLLETQYF TGCAGTGCTCCCCGGCGGGGGTTGCTGGAGACCCAGTACTTC
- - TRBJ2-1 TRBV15 CATSRDLNTIQFSSYNEQFF TGTGCCACCAGCAGAGATTTAAACACCATCCAATTCAGCTCCTACAATGAGCAGTTCTTC
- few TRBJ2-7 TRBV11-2 CASSLDVTDYEQYF TGTGCCAGCAGCTTAGATGTGACAGATTACGAGCAGTACTTC
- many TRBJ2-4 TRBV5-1 CASSLAGVENIQYF TGCGCCAGCAGCTTGGCAGGGGTGGAAAACATTCAGTACTTC
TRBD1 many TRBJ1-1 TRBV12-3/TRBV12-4 CASSLAGTGPSEAFF TGTGCCAGCAGTTTAGCCGGGACAGGGCCCAGTGAAGCTTTCTTT
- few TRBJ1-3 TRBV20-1 CSVIGGDGNTIYF TGCAGCGTAATTGGGGGTGACGGAAACACCATATATTTT
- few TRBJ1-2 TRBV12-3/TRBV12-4 CASSSHRGGPGYGYTF TGTGCCAGCAGCTCACACCGAGGGGGGCCTGGCTATGGCTACACCTTC
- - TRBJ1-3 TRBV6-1 CASSEWGNGNTIYF TGTGCCAGCAGTGAATGGGGTAATGGAAACACCATATATTTT
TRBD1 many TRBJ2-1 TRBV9 CASSDRGNEQFF TGTGCCAGCAGCGACAGGGGGAATGAGCAGTTCTTC
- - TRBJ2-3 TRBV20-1 CSAVGRTSSTDTQYF TGCAGTGCTGTCGGGCGTACCTCTAGCACAGATACGCAGTATTTT